The table lists the clone carrying this T cell receptor (beta chain) with a few counts. Its antigen remains unknown. This entry comes from a study of CD8 T cells in ankylosing spondylitis. Study findings and constraints: Seven to nine highly homologous variants made up a TCR beta motif, and this motif appeared characteristic of ankylosing spondylitis blood.

TCRdb reprocessed the 5' RACE reads via MiXCR and lists one record per CDR3 protein. The sample holds roughly 300,000 distinct CDR3 sequences, 7% to 9% seen once. This TCR was sampled from a male donor with ankylosing spondylitis. The sequenced sample consisted of blood, either unsorted or a sorted T cell fraction (not recorded which).

The CDR3 DNA is TGTGCCAGCAGCTTGGGCGGGCGGTTCGTCTCTGGAAACACCATATATTTT. It encodes CASSLGGRFVSGNTIYF. This rearrangement joins TRBV5-6 to TRBJ1-3; D remains ambiguous. V dropped 0 bases and J dropped 0 bases, with 13 bases sitting between them. Germline-derived CDR1 and CDR2 are SGHDT and YYEEEE. The CDR3 runs to 17 residues. Combining the CDR3 with reference TRBV5-6 and TRBJ1-3 gives the whole variable domain DAGVTQSPTHLIKTRGQQVTLRCSPKSGHDTVSWYQQALGQGPQFIFQYYEEEERQRGNFPDRFSGHQFPNYSSELNVNALLLGDSALYLCASSLGGRFVSGNTIYFGEGSWLTVV.